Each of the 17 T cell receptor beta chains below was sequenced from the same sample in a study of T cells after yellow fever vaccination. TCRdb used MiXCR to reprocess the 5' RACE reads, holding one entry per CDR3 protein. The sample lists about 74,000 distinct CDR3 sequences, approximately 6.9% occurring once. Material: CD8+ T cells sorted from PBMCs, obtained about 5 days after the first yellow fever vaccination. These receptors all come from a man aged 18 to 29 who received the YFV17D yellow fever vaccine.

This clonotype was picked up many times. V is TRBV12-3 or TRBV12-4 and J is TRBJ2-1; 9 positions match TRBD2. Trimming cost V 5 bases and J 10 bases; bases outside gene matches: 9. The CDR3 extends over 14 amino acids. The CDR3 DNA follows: TGTGCCAGCAGTAACGGACTAGCGCCCGACGAGCAGTTCTTC. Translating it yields CASSNGLAPDEQFF.

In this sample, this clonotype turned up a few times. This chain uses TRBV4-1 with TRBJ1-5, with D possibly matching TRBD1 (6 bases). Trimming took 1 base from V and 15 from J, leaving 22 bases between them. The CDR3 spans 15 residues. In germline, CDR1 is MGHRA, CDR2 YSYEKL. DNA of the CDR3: TGCGCCAGCAGCCAAGTAATCTCGTCGACAGGCCCACCGCATTTT. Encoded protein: CASSQVISSTGPPHF.

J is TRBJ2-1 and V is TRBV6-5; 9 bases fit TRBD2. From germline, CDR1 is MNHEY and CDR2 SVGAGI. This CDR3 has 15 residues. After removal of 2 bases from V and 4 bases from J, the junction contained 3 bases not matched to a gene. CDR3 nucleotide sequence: TGTGCCAGCAGTTACGGGCGGGGGGGGTACAATGAGCAGTTCTTC. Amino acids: CASSYGRGGYNEQFF.

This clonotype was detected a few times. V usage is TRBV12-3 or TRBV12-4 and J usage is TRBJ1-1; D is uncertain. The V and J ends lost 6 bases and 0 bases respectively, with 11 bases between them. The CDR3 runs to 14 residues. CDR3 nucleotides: TGTGCCAGCAGCCCTGGACGGGTGAACACTGAAGCTTTCTTT. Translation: CASSPGRVNTEAFF.

As DNA, the CDR3 is TGTGCCACCTGGGTGGGCACCGGGGAGCTGTTTTTT. This encodes CATWVGTGELFF. J is TRBJ2-2 and V is TRBV10-3; the D is unclear. V was cut by 10 bases and J by 4 bases, with 10 bases left in between. The CDR3 loop spans 12 amino acids. The germline CDR1 and CDR2 sequences are ENHRY and SYGVKD.

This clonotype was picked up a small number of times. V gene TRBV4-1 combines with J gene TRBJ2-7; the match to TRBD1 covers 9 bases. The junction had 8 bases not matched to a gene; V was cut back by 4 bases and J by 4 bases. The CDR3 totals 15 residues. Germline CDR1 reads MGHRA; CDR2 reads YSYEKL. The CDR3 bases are TGCGCCAGCAGCCCCAAGGCGGGACAGGGATACGAGCAGTACTTC. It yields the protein CASSPKAGQGYEQYF.

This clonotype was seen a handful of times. As DNA, the CDR3 is TGTGCCAGCAGTCAAAGGCTCGATGGCTACACCTTC. This codes for CASSQRLDGYTF. V gene TRBV7-9 combines with J gene TRBJ1-2; D call uncertain. V lost 6 bases, J lost 6 bases, and 11 bases lay in between. Germline assignment: CDR1 SEHNR and CDR2 FQNEAQ (reference sequence). This CDR3 is 12 amino acids long.

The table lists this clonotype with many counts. The CDR3, as DNA: TGCAGCGTTGATGGGGTCAATGAGCAGTTCTTC. Translated, it gives CSVDGVNEQFF. The V and J genes are TRBV29-1 and TRBJ2-1; D unresolved. The germline V gene has CDR1 SQVTM and CDR2 ANQGSEA. CDR3 length: 11 amino acids. V lost 3 bases and J lost 6, with 6 bases in between.

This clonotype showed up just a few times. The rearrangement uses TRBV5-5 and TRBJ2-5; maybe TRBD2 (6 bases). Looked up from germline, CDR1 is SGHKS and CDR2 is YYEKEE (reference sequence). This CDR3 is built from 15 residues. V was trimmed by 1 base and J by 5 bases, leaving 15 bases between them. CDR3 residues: CASSLWGRFGETQYF. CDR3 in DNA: TGTGCCAGCAGCTTGTGGGGGAGGTTCGGCGAGACCCAGTACTTC.

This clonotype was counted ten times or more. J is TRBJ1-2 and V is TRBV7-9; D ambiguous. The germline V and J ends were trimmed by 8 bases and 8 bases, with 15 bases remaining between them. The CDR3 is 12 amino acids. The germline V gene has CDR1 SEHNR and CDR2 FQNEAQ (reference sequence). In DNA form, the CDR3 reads TGTGCCAGCGGCGACGGAGCCTGGGGCTACACCTTC. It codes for CASGDGAWGYTF.

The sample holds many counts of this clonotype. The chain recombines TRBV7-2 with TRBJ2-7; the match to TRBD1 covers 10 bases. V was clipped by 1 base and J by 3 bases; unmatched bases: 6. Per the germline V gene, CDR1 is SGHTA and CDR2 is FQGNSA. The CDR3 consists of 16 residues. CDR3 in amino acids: CASSLGGQGRLYEQYF. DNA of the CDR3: TGTGCCAGCAGCTTAGGGGGACAGGGGCGCCTCTACGAGCAGTACTTC.

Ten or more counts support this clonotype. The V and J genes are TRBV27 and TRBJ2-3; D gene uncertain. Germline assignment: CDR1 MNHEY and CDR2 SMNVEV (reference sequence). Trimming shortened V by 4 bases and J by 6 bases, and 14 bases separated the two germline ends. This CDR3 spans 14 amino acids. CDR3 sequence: CASSWLVTADTQYF. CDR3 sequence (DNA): TGTGCCAGCAGTTGGTTAGTAACGGCCGATACGCAGTATTTT.

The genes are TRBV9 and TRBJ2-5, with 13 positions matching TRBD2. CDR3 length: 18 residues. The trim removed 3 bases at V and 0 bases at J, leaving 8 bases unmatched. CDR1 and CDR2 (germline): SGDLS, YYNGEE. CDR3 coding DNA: TGTGCCAGCAGCGCCCTCGGGACTAGCGGGGATTACCAAGAGACCCAGTACTTC. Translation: CASSALGTSGDYQETQYF.

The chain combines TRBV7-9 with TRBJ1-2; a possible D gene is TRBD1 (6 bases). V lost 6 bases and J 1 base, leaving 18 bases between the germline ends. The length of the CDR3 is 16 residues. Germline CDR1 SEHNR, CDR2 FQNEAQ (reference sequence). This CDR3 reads CASRGNGQTFNYGYTF. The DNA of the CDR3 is TGTGCCAGCAGGGGGAACGGACAGACCTTTAACTATGGCTACACCTTC.

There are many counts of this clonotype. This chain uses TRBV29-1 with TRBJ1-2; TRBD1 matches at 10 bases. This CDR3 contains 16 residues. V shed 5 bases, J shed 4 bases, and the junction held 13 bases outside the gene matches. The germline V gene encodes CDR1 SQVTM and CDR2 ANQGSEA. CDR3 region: CSVPGTGVKGGYGYTF. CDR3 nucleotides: TGCAGCGTTCCCGGGACAGGGGTTAAAGGGGGCTATGGCTACACCTTC.

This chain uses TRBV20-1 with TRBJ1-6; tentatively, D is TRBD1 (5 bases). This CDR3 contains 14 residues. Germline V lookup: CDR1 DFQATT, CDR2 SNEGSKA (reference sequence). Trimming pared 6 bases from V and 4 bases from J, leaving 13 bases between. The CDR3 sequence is CSARGRPYNSPLHF. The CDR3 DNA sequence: TGCAGTGCGAGGGGTCGGCCGTATAATTCACCCCTCCACTTT.

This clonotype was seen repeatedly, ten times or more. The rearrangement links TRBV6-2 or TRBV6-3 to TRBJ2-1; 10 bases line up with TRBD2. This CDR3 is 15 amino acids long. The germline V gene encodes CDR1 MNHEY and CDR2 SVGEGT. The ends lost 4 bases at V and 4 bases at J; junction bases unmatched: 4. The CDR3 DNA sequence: TGTGCCAGCAGTTCAGCGGGGGGGTTTTACAATGAGCAGTTCTTC. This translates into CASSSAGGFYNEQFF.